Below are 25 T cell receptor beta chains sequenced from a single sample in a study of CD8+CD57+ T cells in acquired aplastic anemia. Genomic DNA served as template for TCR beta VDJ and CDR3 profiling. TCRdb processed the reads anew with MiXCR; each CDR3 protein has one entry. The sample comprises approximately 220,000 distinct CDR3 sequences, more than 40% of which are singletons, and 7% to 9.5% rests with the top ten. An expansion of CD8+CD57+ cells by flow cytometry had been shown in patients chosen for sequencing. Material for sequencing was sorted CD4+, CD8+, or CD8+CD57+ T cells (not recorded which) from PBMCs. Source of these receptors: a human donor with aplastic anemia.

In regard to this clonotype: It may be a read error: a sequence one base away is much more abundant. The chain has TRBV5-4 and TRBJ1-1; D is undetermined. Germline CDR1 is SGHNT and CDR2 is YYREEE (reference sequence). This CDR3 is 14 amino acids long. The CDR3 DNA follows: TGTGCCAACAGCTCGCTCGGTGAGGCCCCTGAAGCTTTCTTT. It encodes CANSSLGEAPEAFF. Full variable domain (outside the CDR3, taken from reference TRBV5-4 and TRBJ1-1): ETGVTQSPTHLIKTRGQQVTLRCSSQSGHNTVSWYQQALGQGPQFIFQYYREEENGRGNFPPRFSGLQFPNYSSELNVNALELDDSALYLCANSSLGEAPEAFFGQGTRLTVV.

There are many counts of this clonotype. This sequence joins TRBV9 and TRBJ1-5, with no clear D. Germline CDR1 reads SGDLS; CDR2 reads YYNGEE. The CDR3 consists of 14 residues. The V gene lost 0 bases and the J gene lost 3 bases, with 7 bases spanning the gap. For the CDR3, the DNA is TGTGCCAGCAGCGTAGGGGGATACAATCAGCCCCAGCATTTT. This translates into CASSVGGYNQPQHF.

This rearrangement joins TRBV29-1 to TRBJ2-7; 7 bases are a match to TRBD2. There are 18 residues in the CDR3. The J segment lost 5 bases and the V segment lost 3 bases, leaving 22 bases of the junction unmatched. Germline CDR1 is SQVTM and CDR2 is ANQGSEA. The chain's CDR3 is CSVETSSFTLSGPHEQYF. DNA of the CDR3: TGCAGCGTTGAGACTAGCAGCTTCACCCTTTCGGGACCCCACGAGCAGTACTTC.

This chain connects TRBV6-5 to TRBJ1-1; 7 nucleotides match TRBD1. The V gene's germline CDR1 is MNHEY and CDR2 SVGAGI. Trimming at V came to 7 bases and at J to 7 bases, leaving 12 bases not matched to a gene. CDR3 length: 14 amino acids. In nucleotides, the CDR3 is TGTGCCAGCATGGTAACAGGGGTGGAAAGTGAAGCTTTCTTT. Protein product: CASMVTGVESEAFF.

In its sample, this clonotype was seen once. The chain combines TRBV20-1 with TRBJ2-3; TRBD2 matches 9 bases. Germline assignment: CDR1 DFQATT and CDR2 SNEGSKA (reference sequence). V shed 7 bases, J shed 2 bases, and the junction held 4 bases outside the gene matches. CDR3 size: 13 residues. The CDR3 loop reads CSVTSGFTDTQYF. The CDR3, as DNA: TGCAGTGTAACTAGCGGGTTCACAGATACGCAGTATTTT.

At least ten counts were recorded for this clonotype. The chain combines TRBV20-1 with TRBJ1-2; 9 bases agree with TRBD1. Germline lookup yields CDR1 DFQATT and CDR2 SNEGSKA (reference sequence). Unmatched junction bases numbered 17, after V lost 0 bases and J lost 6 bases. This CDR3 comprises 18 residues. The CDR3 loop is CSARDLKGQGVLWHGYTF. As DNA, the CDR3 is TGCAGTGCTAGAGATCTCAAGGGACAGGGAGTACTTTGGCATGGCTACACCTTC.

The chain is built from TRBV20-1 and TRBJ2-7; no clear D. Germline assignment: CDR1 DFQATT and CDR2 SNEGSKA (reference sequence). Trimming shortened V by 4 bases and J by 4 bases, and 14 bases separated the two germline ends. The CDR3 runs 13 residues. The CDR3 bases are TGCAGTGCTACTCCGGCGTCCTCTTACGAGCAGTACTTC. Residues: CSATPASSYEQYF.

CDR3 in amino acids: CSATLRDRGLGYTF. CDR3 in DNA: TGCAGTGCTACCCTCCGGGACAGGGGGCTTGGCTACACCTTC. The chain has TRBV20-1 and TRBJ1-2; 12 positions match TRBD1. V was clipped by 4 bases and J by 7 bases; unmatched bases: 7. CDR3 length: 14 residues. Germline V gene lookup returns CDR1 DFQATT and CDR2 SNEGSKA (reference sequence).

About this clonotype itself: Its ends do not fully match the called genes, so a read error is possible. J is TRBJ1-1 and V is TRBV9; D might be TRBD1 (6 bases). The CDR3 is 15 amino acids. The germline V gene encodes CDR1 SGDLS and CDR2 YYNGEE. CDR3 sequence: CASSARQGLNTEASF. Here the CDR3 DNA reads TGTGCCAGCAGCGCCCGGCAGGGGTTGAACACTGAAGCTTCCTTT.

A few counts support this clonotype. The chain couples TRBV29-1 to TRBJ1-4; 7 bases map to TRBD1. J lost 9 bases, V lost 6 bases, and 4 bases had no gene match. This CDR3 is built from 11 residues. Per germline, CDR1 SQVTM and CDR2 ANQGSEA. The CDR3 protein is CSVETGQKLFF. In nucleotides, the CDR3 is TGCAGCGTGGAGACAGGGCAAAAACTGTTTTTT.

The chain has TRBV12-5 and TRBJ1-6; TRBD1 is a possible D gene (5 bases). Germline assignment: CDR1 LGHNT and CDR2 FRNRAP. Trimming shortened V by 5 bases and J by 6 bases, and 23 bases separated the two germline ends. This CDR3 region has 18 residues. CDR3 region: CASGINPGRMSTNSPLHF. DNA for the CDR3: TGTGCTAGTGGTATCAACCCGGGACGGATGTCCACTAATTCACCCCTCCACTTT.

The CDR3 sequence: CASSLADRSYGYTF. The DNA for the CDR3 is TGCGCCAGCAGCTTGGCCGACAGGAGCTATGGCTACACCTTC. V usage is TRBV5-1 and J usage is TRBJ1-2; TRBD1 might be the D (6 bases). This CDR3 contains 14 residues. CDR1 is SGHRS and CDR2 is YFSETQ in the germline V gene. V was clipped by 0 bases and J by 4 bases, with 10 bases between them.

This chain links TRBV7-9 with TRBJ1-6; 9 bases line up with TRBD1. The trim removed 9 bases at V and 8 bases at J, leaving 5 bases unmatched. The CDR3 totals 13 residues. CDR1 is SEHNR and CDR2 is FQNEAQ in the germline V gene (reference sequence). CDR3 sequence (DNA): TGTGCCAGTTTGGGACAGGGTCATTCACCCCTCCACTTT. This translates into CASLGQGHSPLHF.

This clonotype was observed at least ten times. The J gene is TRBJ1-1, the V gene TRBV14; D gene uncertain. Germline CDR1 SGHDN, CDR2 FVKESK. The CDR3 contains 15 residues. V was clipped by 3 bases and J by 6 bases, with 17 bases between them. CDR3 protein: CASSHHPVEVSEAFF. CDR3 in DNA: TGTGCCAGCAGCCATCACCCTGTGGAGGTCTCTGAAGCTTTCTTT.

The chain carries TRBV5-1 and TRBJ1-2; TRBD1 aligns across 7 bases. The CDR3 consists of 16 residues. CDR1 is SGHRS and CDR2 is YFSETQ in the germline V gene. V was pared by 0 bases and J by 4 bases, with 9 bases of the junction left unmatched. CDR3: CASSLAKGQGGYGYTF. The DNA of the CDR3 is TGCGCCAGCAGCTTGGCCAAGGGTCAGGGGGGCTATGGCTACACCTTC.

The rearrangement joins TRBV7-9 to TRBJ2-5; the D is unclear. Trimming cost V 2 bases and J 5 bases, with 6 bases left between them. The V gene's germline CDR1 is SEHNR and CDR2 FQNEAQ (reference sequence). The CDR3 runs to 12 residues. The CDR3 DNA sequence: TGTGCCAGCAGCTTAATACTGGAGACCCAGTACTTC. Residues: CASSLILETQYF.

The chain recombines TRBV11-3 with TRBJ2-5; D remains unclear. Per germline, CDR1 SGHNT and CDR2 YENEEA. Trimming stripped 2 bases from V and 1 base from J, with 8 bases between. This CDR3 has 14 amino acids. Here the CDR3 reads CASSLNGIQETQYF. The CDR3 nucleotides read TGTGCCAGCAGCTTAAATGGGATCCAAGAGACCCAGTACTTC.

On this clonotype: This may be a read error, as it is one base from a much larger clone. This sequence joins TRBV4-3 and TRBJ2-7; D not resolved. Germline CDR1 is LGHNA and CDR2 is YSLEER. The CDR3 has 13 amino acids. The CDR3 spells CASSRNVRNERYF. The CDR3 DNA reads as TGCGCCAGCAGCCGCAACGTCAGGAACGAGCGGTACTTC.

This chain links TRBV7-9 with TRBJ1-4, with TRBD1 matching 7 bases. After removal of 2 bases from V and 4 bases from J, the junction contained 13 bases not matched to a gene. Germline values: CDR1 SEHNR, CDR2 FQNEAQ (reference sequence). The CDR3 sequence is 18 residues long. CDR3 protein: CASSLISGTDYDNEKLFF. CDR3 DNA sequence: TGTGCCAGCAGCTTAATTTCCGGGACAGACTACGATAATGAAAAACTGTTTTTT.

This clonotype was observed at least ten times. The chain carries TRBV9 and TRBJ1-5; TRBD1 aligns across 9 bases. This CDR3 has 15 amino acids. Per germline, CDR1 SGDLS and CDR2 YYNGEE. V gave up 3 bases and J gave up 2 bases; unmatched junction bases: 3. The CDR3 nucleotides are TGTGCCAGCAGCGCTACAGGGGGCGGCAATCAGCCCCAGCATTTT. Amino acids: CASSATGGGNQPQHF. Combining the CDR3 with reference TRBV9 and TRBJ1-5 gives the whole variable domain DSGVTQTPKHLITATGQRVTLRCSPRSGDLSVYWYQQSLDQGLQFLIQYYNGEERAKGNILERFSAQQFPDLHSELNLSSLELGDSALYFCASSATGGGNQPQHFGDGTRLSIL.

This clonotype showed up just a few times. This chain uses TRBV4-3 with TRBJ1-6; no clear D. From germline, CDR1 is LGHNA and CDR2 YSLEER. This CDR3 is 15 amino acids long. The V and J ends lost 0 bases and 9 bases respectively, with 12 bases between them. DNA of the CDR3: TGCGCCAGCAGCCAAGAAAGAGGGAGAACTTCACCCCTCCACTTT. Amino acids: CASSQERGRTSPLHF.

There are many counts of this clonotype. The chain couples TRBV20-1 to TRBJ2-7; 14 bases line up with TRBD2. This CDR3 comprises 17 residues. Germline assignment: CDR1 DFQATT and CDR2 SNEGSKA (reference sequence). V shed 6 bases and J 5 bases; nucleotides not matched to a gene: 15. For the CDR3, the DNA is TGCAGTGCCCCAAAGGACACTCCGGGACTAGCGGGAGACGAGCAGTACTTC. Its translation is CSAPKDTPGLAGDEQYF.

This chain links TRBV28 with TRBJ2-7; either TRBD1 or TRBD2 may supply D (5 bases each). Germline CDR1 reads MDHEN; CDR2 reads SYDVKM. Trimming pared 2 bases from V and 2 bases from J, leaving 13 bases between. The CDR3 runs 15 residues. The CDR3 coding sequence is TGTGCCAGCAGTTTAGGGACGCCGACTACCTACGAGCAGTACTTC. Its protein is CASSLGTPTTYEQYF.

This clonotype was observed many times. The J gene is TRBJ1-6, the V gene TRBV10-2, with unresolved D. The CDR3 contains 16 residues. Germline values: CDR1 WSHSY, CDR2 SAAADI. Trimming cost V 2 bases and J 0 bases, with 8 bases left between them. The CDR3 DNA follows: TGCGCCAGCAGTGAGAGAGGCCCCTCCTATAATTCACCCCTCCACTTT. This translates into CASSERGPSYNSPLHF.

The J gene is TRBJ1-2, the V gene TRBV6-6; no clear D gene. Germline values: CDR1 MNHNY, CDR2 SVGAGI (reference sequence). The length of the CDR3 is 13 residues. V gave up 3 bases and J gave up 6 bases, with 11 bases separating them. CDR3: CASSYSREDGYTF. Written as DNA, the CDR3 is TGTGCCAGCAGTTATTCGAGGGAAGATGGCTACACCTTC.